The T cell receptor (beta chain) under discussion was sequenced for a study of a mutant IDH1 vaccine in newly diagnosed glioma. The overall study: Vaccination was launched 4-6 weeks after radiotherapy alone, or with temozolomide cycles.

Turning to this clone: Antigen: not known.

V lost 4 bases, J lost 5 bases, and 12 bases stayed unmatched. This CDR3 region has 17 residues. CDR1 is LGHNA, CDR2 YNFKEQ, per germline. The sample's time point: week 23, last vaccination. Doses consisted of 300 ug of mutant IDH1 20-mer peptide each, paired with topical imiquimod. TCRdb's table, derived via immunoSEQ multiplex PCR, lists solely in-frame clones and lacks some. The table has almost 85,000 clones, almost 85% seen once. Sequenced here: PBMCs, sampled from a glioma patient whose treatment included an IDH1 peptide vaccine. This sequence was found in a man aged 25-45 years with glioma. Some clones in this sample may be carry-over from other donors' samples. V and J are TRBV4-2 and TRBJ2-3; 10 bases match TRBD2. The CDR3 DNA reads TGTGCCAGCAGCCGATCGAGCGGGGGGGGCCTCGGAGATACGCAGTATTTT. It yields the protein CASSRSSGGGLGDTQYF.